What follows are 18 T cell receptor beta chains derived from one specimen sequenced in a study of shared clonotypes between healthy human individuals. Sequencing used immunoSEQ multiplex PCR; TCRdb keeps in-frame clones, though not all of them. The sample comprises a few hundred thousand clones, under 80% of which are singletons, and 10% to 13% rests with the top ten. Sequencing input: memory CD4+ T cells sorted from blood. The sample's subset: CD45RA-negative fraction. Every receptor here comes from a man aged 25 to 45 in good health.

V gene TRBV6-6 combines with J gene TRBJ2-1; 13 bases map to TRBD2. Germline assignment: CDR1 MNHNY and CDR2 SVGAGI (reference sequence). Germline trimming cut 7 bases from V and 9 bases from J; bases unmatched to any gene: 9. The CDR3 has 15 residues. CDR3 sequence: CASTPTSGRPGEQFF. The CDR3 DNA is TGTGCCAGCACCCCGACTAGCGGGAGGCCGGGTGAGCAGTTCTTC.

V gene TRBV4-2 combines with J gene TRBJ1-5; 7 bases are a match to TRBD1. The trim removed 4 bases at V and 5 bases at J, leaving 2 bases unmatched. Germline V gives CDR1 LGHNA, CDR2 YNFKEQ. The CDR3 length is 13 residues. CDR3 protein: CASSLGTDQPQHF. CDR3 DNA sequence: TGTGCCAGCAGCCTAGGGACAGATCAGCCCCAGCATTTT.

This chain uses TRBV6-6 with TRBJ1-5; 7 positions agree with TRBD1. Germline-derived CDR1 and CDR2 are MNHNY and SVGAGI (reference sequence). The V and J ends lost 6 bases and 5 bases, in that order; junction bases with no gene match: 7. This CDR3 is 14 amino acids long. The CDR3 is CASSEDRSYQPQHF. The DNA for the CDR3 is TGTGCCAGCAGCGAGGACAGGAGCTATCAGCCCCAGCATTTT.

V is TRBV9 and J is TRBJ1-2; no reliable D call. V was cut by 4 bases and J by 7 bases, with 20 bases left in between. CDR3 size: 15 residues. Germline lookup yields CDR1 SGDLS and CDR2 YYNGEE. The CDR3 DNA is TGTGCCAGCAGCCCACCGGGCTTCTCGGGTATTGGCTACACCTTC. It encodes CASSPPGFSGIGYTF. Supplemented by reference TRBV9 and TRBJ1-2, the full variable domain reads DSGVTQTPKHLITATGQRVTLRCSPRSGDLSVYWYQQSLDQGLQFLIQYYNGEERAKGNILERFSAQQFPDLHSELNLSSLELGDSALYFCASSPPGFSGIGYTFGSGTRLTVV.

The rearrangement joins TRBV5-1 to TRBJ2-7, with D possibly TRBD1 on 6 matching bases. V dropped 0 bases and J dropped 0 bases, with 10 bases sitting between them. From germline, CDR1 is SGHRS and CDR2 YFSETQ. The CDR3 has 15 residues. CDR3 coding DNA: TGCGCCAGCAGCTTGGGGGGGCCGAGCTCCTACGAGCAGTACTTC. Its translation is CASSLGGPSSYEQYF.

This clone appeared many times. This chain joins TRBV19 and TRBJ2-3; TRBD1 might be the D (6 bases). The V end was cut by 1 base, the J end by 5 bases, with 7 bases between. The CDR3 consists of 13 residues. Germline CDR1 reads LNHDA; CDR2 reads SQIVND (reference sequence). This CDR3 reads CASSIGGGDTQYF. CDR3 nucleotide sequence: TGTGCCAGTAGTATAGGAGGGGGAGATACGCAGTATTTT. Variable domain in full (rest from reference TRBV19 and TRBJ2-3): DGGITQSPKYLFRKEGQNVTLSCEQNLNHDAMYWYRQDPGQGLRLIYYSQIVNDFQKGDIAEGYSVSREKKESFPLTVTSAQKNPTAFYLCASSIGGGDTQYFGPGTRLTVL.

The chain has TRBV5-5 and TRBJ1-1, with D uncertain. Trimming stripped 5 bases from V and 0 bases from J, with 11 bases between. This CDR3 is 14 amino acids long. Germline lookup yields CDR1 SGHKS and CDR2 YYEKEE (reference sequence). The CDR3 reads CASSGRSMNTEAFF. The CDR3 nucleotides read TGTGCCAGCAGTGGGAGATCCATGAACACTGAAGCTTTCTTT.

Many counts were recorded for this clone. The V call is TRBV5-1, the J call TRBJ2-1; 12 nucleotides align to TRBD2. The CDR3 totals 13 residues. V shed 7 bases and J 10 bases; nucleotides not matched to a gene: 6. Per the germline V gene, CDR1 is SGHRS and CDR2 is YFSETQ. CDR3 in amino acids: CASAPGLAGEQFF. The DNA of the CDR3 is TGCGCCAGCGCCCCCGGACTAGCGGGAGAGCAGTTCTTC.

This clone appeared a few times. The gene calls are TRBV6-5 and TRBJ2-7; tentative D call: TRBD1 (5 bases). Germline V gene data show CDR1 as MNHEY and CDR2 as SVGAGI. The CDR3 length is 10 residues. V gave up 10 bases and J gave up 4 bases, with 8 bases separating them. The CDR3 sequence: CAMGLYEQYF. The CDR3, as DNA: TGTGCCATGGGGCTTTACGAGCAGTACTTC.

This sequence joins TRBV19 and TRBJ2-4; D ambiguous. CDR1 and CDR2 (germline): LNHDA, SQIVND (reference sequence). V was shortened by 4 bases and J by 8 bases, with 21 bases between the two germline ends. The CDR3 totals 16 residues. CDR3 coding DNA: TGTGCCAGTAGTAGAACCGGACCCACCCTGGGGTACATTCAGTACTTC. It encodes CASSRTGPTLGYIQYF.

J is TRBJ2-5 and V is TRBV11-3; 7 positions match TRBD2. CDR3 length: 15 residues. The trim removed 2 bases at V and 5 bases at J, leaving 8 bases unmatched. The V gene's germline CDR1 is SGHNT and CDR2 YENEEA. CDR3 in amino acids: CASSLRSSGGETQYF. The CDR3 DNA reads TGTGCCAGCAGCTTACGGTCTAGCGGAGGGGAGACCCAGTACTTC.

The chain links TRBV5-6 to TRBJ1-1; D unclear. The V end was cut by 0 bases, the J end by 4 bases, with 19 bases between. The CDR3 runs 17 residues. CDR1 is SGHDT, CDR2 YYEEEE, per germline. The CDR3 reads CASSLAVLQLSGTEAFF. CDR3 DNA sequence: TGTGCCAGCAGCTTGGCTGTATTACAGCTATCCGGCACTGAAGCTTTCTTT. The complete variable domain, with remaining parts taken from reference TRBV5-6 and TRBJ1-1, reads DAGVTQSPTHLIKTRGQQVTLRCSPKSGHDTVSWYQQALGQGPQFIFQYYEEEERQRGNFPDRFSGHQFPNYSSELNVNALLLGDSALYLCASSLAVLQLSGTEAFFGQGTRLTVV.

This clone has more than one count but fewer than ten. This chain joins TRBV9 and TRBJ2-7, with D possibly being TRBD1 (6 bases). From germline, CDR1 is SGDLS and CDR2 YYNGEE. The V end lost 0 bases, the J end lost 6 bases, and 10 bases lay between the germline ends. The CDR3 totals 13 residues. CDR3 in amino acids: CASSVERTAEQYF. The DNA of the CDR3 is TGTGCCAGCAGCGTAGAAAGGACAGCCGAGCAGTACTTC.

This clone was observed a few times. The gene calls are TRBV5-3 and TRBJ2-1; the D gene could be TRBD1 or TRBD2 (5 bases each). TRBV5-3 carries the ORF label, with uncertain function. The CDR3 covers 15 residues. V was shortened by 2 bases and J by 8 bases, with 17 bases between the two germline ends. The CDR3 is CARSFYQGDFDEQFF. CDR3 bases: TGTGCCAGAAGCTTTTACCAGGGAGACTTCGATGAGCAGTTCTTC.

The rearrangement uses TRBV27 and TRBJ2-7; 9 positions match TRBD2. The trim removed 3 bases at V and 6 bases at J, leaving 18 bases unmatched. The germline gives CDR1 MNHEY, CDR2 SMNVEV (reference sequence). This CDR3 has 18 residues. CDR3 protein: CASSFSGGTGTLGVEQYF. Here the CDR3 DNA reads TGTGCCAGCAGTTTTAGCGGGGGAACCGGGACCTTAGGGGTCGAGCAGTACTTC.

The CDR3 region has the DNA TGCGCCAGCAGCCGAGACACGGCGGAGACCCAGTACTTC. Encoded protein: CASSRDTAETQYF. The chain has TRBV5-1 and TRBJ2-5; D call uncertain. The CDR3 totals 13 residues. The germline V and J ends were trimmed by 4 bases and 5 bases, with 12 bases remaining between them. Germline V gene sequence: CDR1 SGHRS, CDR2 YFSETQ.

The chain has TRBV10-2 and TRBJ2-7; D possibly corresponds to TRBD1 (6 bases). CDR1 WSHSY and CDR2 SAAADI come from the germline V gene. This CDR3 is 15 amino acids long. Trimming removed 4 bases at V and 3 bases at J, with 16 bases between. The chain's CDR3 is CASSGSGVSGYEQYF. In nucleotides, the CDR3 is TGCGCCAGCAGTGGTTCAGGGGTCTCGGGCTACGAGCAGTACTTC.

This clone was observed a handful of times. The rearrangement uses TRBV27 and TRBJ2-3, with a possible D match to TRBD1 (6 bases). V gave up 6 bases and J gave up 0 bases, with 10 bases separating them. Per the germline V gene, CDR1 is MNHEY and CDR2 is SMNVEV (reference sequence). CDR3 size: 14 residues. CDR3 coding DNA: TGTGCCAGCAGAGAAAGGGGGAGCACAGATACGCAGTATTTT. Residues: CASRERGSTDTQYF.